This T cell receptor (beta chain) was recorded in a study of vaccination and CD4 T cells after COVID-19. Study at large: Post-vaccine sampling followed dose two by a median roughly 76 days (range 14 to 241). In culture, cells were exposed to overlapping spike peptides from SARS-CoV-2, HCoV-NL63, HCoV-OC43 and HCoV-229E. Notes on the study in general: Spike mono-reactive clones accounted for 304 of the 307 vaccine-specific clones found in convalescent patients.

Treatment noted: roughly 11-day PBMC culture with coronavirus spike peptide pools or control peptides (ViraFEST assay). Antigen-specific T cells were expanded with peptide pools by ViraFEST, and TCRs were then sequenced. Trimming cost V 4 bases and J 3 bases, with 16 bases left between them. There are 15 residues in the CDR3. The germline V gene encodes CDR1 MDHEN and CDR2 SYDVKM. A word on this clonotype: What it recognizes is unknown.

Sequencing of DNA taken from cultured CD4+ T cells relied on the Oncomine TCR Beta short-read assay. TCRdb independently ran MiXCR on the PCR reads; one entry per CDR3 protein. The sample records 12,000 or so distinct CDR3 sequences, 40% to 60% being singletons. The sequenced sample was CD4+ T cells from blood, cultured in vitro. The genes are TRBV28 and TRBJ2-7; tentative D call: TRBD1 (6 bases). This receptor was taken from a human donor who had recovered from COVID-19. This chain's CDR3 is CASSSYTGNGYEQYF. CDR3 sequence (DNA): TGTGCCAGCAGTTCATATACAGGGAATGGCTACGAGCAGTACTTC.